This TCR beta chain was sequenced in a study of blood T cell repertoires in COVID-19 (dated by TCRdb to the early 2020s). Regarding the complete study: The collaborator samples originated in the United States, Italy and Spain and spanned the acute and convalescent phases of COVID-19. The prospective study material was composed of cDNA or gDNA derived from T cells, B-cell-depleted T cells, or PBMCs. Deeply sampled blood TCRbeta repertoires from subjects exposed to, actively infected with, or recovered from COVID-19 were included in the dataset. The repertoires were released in a freely available public database meant as a resource for research on the immune response to SARS-CoV-2. Samples came from the ongoing ImmuneRACE study (first 160 participants) plus 1,254 subjects from 6 global collaborators. The sample metadata nearly always contained a de-identified subject ID, COVID-19 status, age in years and sex. Where HLA class I and class II types were available, the types were taken from metadata supplied by the sample provider, not from assay-based typing.

TCRbeta CDR3 regions were amplified from genomic DNA using the immunoSEQ Assay, a bias-controlled multiplex PCR. The authors processed their data as follows. Within the assay, amplification of reference gene primers was used to estimate how many nucleated cells each sample contained. To quantify the absolute abundance of each unique TCRbeta CDR3 rearrangement, sequence reads were collapsed and filtered. For each sample, productive Simpson clonality was calculated by taking the square root of Simpson's diversity index across productive rearrangements. TCRdb mirrors the immuneACCESS table, restricted to in-frame sequences. Some clones are absent from its copies; in checked studies, under half trace to an unresolved V gene, and the reason for the others is unknown. The DNA gave D and trimming, while V, J and clone size come from that table. The sample profile shows 200,000 to 250,000 clones; 82% of them were found once. Approximately 3.1% of the sample is in the top ten clones.

From the cysteine up to the phenylalanine, the CDR3 has a length of 15 residues. Only the CDR3 part of the read is kept: 45 bases, read in frame from the first base. The CDR1 and CDR2 encoded by the germline V gene (reference sequence) are SGHKS and YYEKEE. Trimming takes 2 bases from V and 6 bases from J, and the germline ends sit 16 bases apart. In the prospective study, participants were roughly 18 to 89 years old, resided in 24 geographic areas of the United States, and were enrolled through a virtual design. To assign participants to cohorts, the prospective study relied on clinical history that participants themselves reported in a screening survey and a study questionnaire. Recovered participants in ImmuneRACE Cohort 3 were defined as having two consecutive negative NP/OP PCR tests, clearance from a healthcare professional, or resolution of symptoms. In the prospective study, whole blood, serum and a nasopharyngeal or oropharyngeal swab were collected from each participant by mobile phlebotomists. Participants in the prospective study had the option to provide additional blood draws and questionnaires over a roughly 2-month period. Blood samples from the prospective study were shipped frozen or at room temperature prior to DNA extraction.

On this clone itself: The target of this receptor is not known. Per-nucleotide qualities are absent, and no much larger clonotype sits a single base away.

Study-wide conclusions, independent of this receptor: The amount of clinical and demographic metadata varied by source and participant and was provided uncurated.

The chain joins TRBV5-5 to TRBJ2-3; the best D guess is TRBD2, with 7 bases matching. The sequence was collected from a woman aged 60-70 years who had recovered from COVID-19. Material: PBMCs or T cells enriched from blood (not recorded which). This receptor carries the CDR3 CASSFRVGGLDTQYF. In nucleotides, the sequence is TGTGCCAGCAGCTTCCGGGTGGGGGGGCTGGATACGCAGTATTTT.